The T cell receptor beta chain described here comes from a study of CD8+CD57+ T cells in acquired aplastic anemia. A few counts support this clonotype. CDR3 and TCR beta VDJ profiling relied on genomic DNA as the template. TCRdb recomputed calls from the reads with MiXCR, one row per CDR3 protein. The sample has 260,000 or so distinct CDR3 sequences; more than 40% are singletons. Whoever was chosen for sequencing had shown CD8+CD57+ cell expansion by flow cytometry. V was pared by 2 bases and J by 0 bases, with 14 bases between. Germline assignment: CDR1 MNHNS and CDR2 SASEGT. CDR3 length: 17 residues.

The gene calls are TRBV6-1 and TRBJ2-1, with D possibly being TRBD1 (5 bases). The source is a human donor with aplastic anemia. The sequencing input was sorted CD4+, CD8+, or CD8+CD57+ T cells (not recorded which) from PBMCs. The CDR3 DNA follows: TGTGCCAGCAGTGAATCTGAGACAGTGAGCTCCTACAATGAGCAGTTCTTC. It is translated as CASSESETVSSYNEQFF.